This is a list of T cell receptor beta chains from one sample in a study of cytomegalovirus exposure and HLA in healthy donors. The protocol was immunoSEQ multiplex PCR, while the TCRdb copy is restricted to in-frame clones and leaves out a portion. The profile shows around 160,000 clones, 88% of them singletons. Sequenced: PBMCs. The receptors here all came from a man younger than 35 in good health and CMV-seronegative. Each CDR3 is given with its conserved first and last residue. D genes are given only for firm matches. Clone size is not always given. Where it is, it says once, few, many or a class for expanded clones.

j_call d_call v_call clone_size cdr3_aa cdr3_nt
TRBJ1-5 NA TRBV19 NA CASQAYSNQPQHF TGTGCCAGTCAGGCATATAGCAATCAGCCCCAGCATTTT
TRBJ2-1 NA TRBV28 NA CASSLIENNEQFF TGTGCCAGCAGTTTAATTGAGAACAATGAGCAGTTCTTC
TRBJ1-5 NA TRBV15 once CATSPPAGPPQPQHF TGTGCCACCAGCCCCCCCGCGGGTCCGCCGCAGCCCCAGCATTTT
TRBJ2-2 NA TRBV10-1 NA CAVLRPTGELFF TGCGCCGTCCTGCGTCCCACCGGGGAGCTGTTTTTT
TRBJ1-3 NA TRBV27 NA CASSLSHTGSLYF TGTGCCAGCAGTTTATCGCATACGGGATCTCTATATTTT
TRBJ2-1 TRBD2 TRBV7-8 NA CAISGGGAYNEQFF TGTGCAATTAGCGGCGGGGGGGCGTACAATGAGCAGTTCTTC
TRBJ1-1 TRBD1 TRBV6-6 NA CASHTGGNTEAFF TGTGCCAGCCATACAGGGGGCAACACTGAAGCTTTCTTT
TRBJ2-5 NA TRBV5-1 NA CASSLGGQETQYF TGCGCCAGCAGCTTGGGCGGGCAAGAGACCCAGTACTTC
TRBJ2-3 TRBD2 TRBV15 NA CATSPPRLAGERADTQYF TGTGCCACCAGCCCGCCTAGACTAGCGGGAGAACGGGCAGATACGCAGTATTTT
TRBJ2-3 TRBD2 TRBV5-1 NA CASSLAFFGGADTQYF TGCGCCAGCAGCTTGGCTTTCTTCGGGGGGGCAGATACGCAGTATTTT
TRBJ1-2 TRBD1 TRBV19 NA CASSTPQGDGYTF TGTGCCAGTAGTACACCCCAGGGGGATGGCTACACCTTC
TRBJ2-1 TRBD1 TRBV29-1 NA CSVEDRGPDEQFF TGCAGCGTTGAGGACAGGGGGCCGGATGAGCAGTTCTTC
TRBJ1-2 NA TRBV7-8 few CASSRAPGNSYGYTF TGTGCCAGCAGCCGCGCCCCGGGGAACTCCTATGGCTACACCTTC
TRBJ2-1 NA TRBV14 NA CASSPPSGSYNEQFF TGTGCCAGCAGCCCACCAAGCGGCTCCTACAATGAGCAGTTCTTC
TRBJ2-2 NA TRBV5-1 NA CASSLEPNTGELFF TGCGCCAGCAGCTTGGAGCCGAACACCGGGGAGCTGTTTTTT
TRBJ2-6 NA TRBV28 NA CASSRVLSGANVLTF TGTGCCAGCAGTCGCGTTCTCTCTGGGGCCAACGTCCTGACTTTC
TRBJ2-1 NA TRBV27 NA CASLGFTNEQFF TGTGCCAGCCTCGGTTTTACCAATGAGCAGTTCTTC
TRBJ1-5 NA TRBV5-1 NA CASSLLGENQPQHF TGCGCCAGCAGCTTGCTGGGCGAGAATCAGCCCCAGCATTTT
TRBJ2-7 NA TRBV2 NA CASTGHVSSYEQYF TGTGCCAGCACTGGACACGTAAGCTCCTACGAGCAGTACTTC
TRBJ1-2 NA TRBV7-9 NA CASSLALRAGGGYTF TGTGCCAGCAGCTTAGCGCTTAGAGCCGGTGGTGGCTACACCTTC
TRBJ2-3 NA TRBV7-2 NA CASSPPGTDTQYF TGTGCCAGCAGCCCCCCCGGCACAGATACGCAGTATTTT
TRBJ1-4 NA TRBV7-2 NA CASSLAPRGNNEKLFF TGTGCCAGCAGCTTAGCGCCCCGGGGGAATAATGAAAAACTGTTTTTT
TRBJ1-5 TRBD1 TRBV27 NA CASSLRGQWNQPQHF TGTGCCAGCAGTTTACGGGGACAGTGGAATCAGCCCCAGCATTTT
TRBJ2-3 TRBD2 TRBV15 NA CATELAGITDTQYF TGTGCCACGGAACTAGCGGGGATCACAGATACGCAGTATTTT
TRBJ2-3 NA TRBV27 NA CASSSPSSRTDTQYF TGTGCCAGCAGTTCCCCTTCTAGCCGCACAGATACGCAGTATTTT
TRBJ2-7 NA TRBV28 NA CASSRSSLHVYEQYF TGTGCCAGCAGTAGGAGTAGTCTGCACGTCTACGAGCAGTACTTC
TRBJ2-7 NA TRBV19 NA CASSIKGRGFSGEQYF TGTGCCAGTAGTATTAAAGGGCGGGGATTCTCGGGCGAGCAGTACTTC
TRBJ1-2 TRBD1 TRBV28 NA CASSLDYTGANYGYTF TGTGCCAGCAGTTTAGATTATACAGGGGCAAACTATGGCTACACCTTC
TRBJ1-1 NA TRBV5-5 NA CASSRGGNTEAFF TGTGCCAGCAGCAGGGGAGGGAACACTGAAGCTTTCTTT
TRBJ2-2 NA TRBV5-1 NA CASSLVRENTGELFF TGCGCCAGCAGCTTGGTCAGGGAGAACACCGGGGAGCTGTTTTTT
TRBJ2-2 NA TRBV30 NA CAWSWGSGELFF TGTGCCTGGAGTTGGGGCAGTGGGGAGCTGTTTTTT
TRBJ2-5 TRBD2 TRBV10-3 NA CAISKTSGSPGGSQETQYF TGTGCCATCAGTAAGACTAGCGGGAGCCCGGGTGGGTCTCAAGAGACCCAGTACTTC
TRBJ1-2 NA TRBV6-5 NA CASAGSRADYGYTF TGTGCCAGCGCCGGGAGCAGGGCAGACTATGGCTACACCTTC
TRBJ1-2 NA TRBV5-1 NA CASSYLREPNYGYTF TGCGCCAGCAGTTACCTTCGGGAGCCTAACTATGGCTACACCTTC
TRBJ2-1 NA TRBV19 NA CASSFTGLYEQFF TGTGCCAGTAGTTTCACAGGGTTGTATGAGCAGTTCTTC
TRBJ1-5 TRBD1 TRBV7-9 NA CASSLGGQGAGGAQHF TGTGCCAGCAGCTTAGGGGGACAGGGGGCCGGTGGGGCCCAGCATTTT
TRBJ2-5 NA TRBV4-2 NA CASSQDQVAGGTQYF TGTGCCAGCAGCCAAGATCAGGTAGCTGGAGGGACCCAGTACTTC
TRBJ2-4 TRBD2 TRBV27 NA CASSLSGGFGNIQYF TGTGCCAGCAGTTTATCGGGGGGGTTTGGAAACATTCAGTACTTC
TRBJ2-2 TRBD2 TRBV7-2 NA CASRGTSGSITGELFF TGTGCCAGCAGGGGGACTAGCGGGAGTATAACCGGGGAGCTGTTTTTT
TRBJ2-1 TRBD2 TRBV7-6 NA CASSREGGPPNEQFF TGTGCCAGCAGCCGGGAGGGGGGGCCTCCCAATGAGCAGTTCTTC
TRBJ2-3 NA TRBV29-1 NA CSVDFLGYTADTQYF TGCAGCGTTGATTTCCTGGGCTATACGGCTGATACGCAGTATTTT
TRBJ1-3 NA TRBV5-4 NA CASGHSSGNTIYF TGTGCCAGCGGGCATAGCTCTGGAAACACCATATATTTT
TRBJ2-3 TRBD2 TRBV7-9 NA CASSLAGLAVPSTDTQYF TGTGCCAGCAGCTTAGCGGGACTAGCGGTACCTAGCACAGATACGCAGTATTTT
TRBJ1-3 NA TRBV30 NA CAWSVNRAGNTIYF TGTGCCTGGAGTGTTAACAGGGCTGGAAACACCATATATTTT
TRBJ2-1 NA TRBV6-6 NA CASSYGSSKSEQFF TGTGCCAGCAGTTATGGGTCTAGCAAGTCTGAGCAGTTCTTC
TRBJ2-3 NA TRBV6-4 NA CASRRQGTDTQYF TGTGCCAGCAGGAGGCAGGGAACAGATACGCAGTATTTT
TRBJ1-6 NA TRBV15 NA CATSRDFPTPLGLNSPLHF TGTGCCACCAGCAGAGATTTCCCCACTCCTCTGGGGCTAAATTCACCCCTCCACTTT
TRBJ2-7 NA TRBV5-1 NA CASSLAGRVYEQYF TGCGCCAGCAGCTTGGCCGGCAGGGTCTACGAGCAGTACTTC
TRBJ1-2 NA TRBV7-2 NA CASSPSDSYGYTF TGTGCCAGCAGCCCGTCGGACTCATATGGCTACACCTTC
TRBJ2-3 NA TRBV30 once CAWSHTGLPPYF TGTGCCTGGAGTCACACGGGACTCCCCCCGTATTTT
TRBJ2-5 TRBD1 TRBV28 once CASSQGGLETQYF TGTGCCAGCAGTCAAGGGGGCCTGGAGACCCAGTACTTC
TRBJ2-7 TRBD2 TRBV28 once CASSNPTSGDTIYEQYF TGTGCCAGCAGTAACCCCACTAGCGGGGATACCATCTACGAGCAGTACTTC
TRBJ2-7 TRBD2 TRBV27 NA CASSWTSGSYEQYF TGTGCCAGCAGTTGGACTAGCGGGAGCTACGAGCAGTACTTC
TRBJ1-1 NA TRBV28 once CASSIYSTGDTEAFF TGTGCCAGCAGCATTTATTCAACGGGGGACACTGAAGCTTTCTTT